This T cell receptor beta chain was obtained from a study of T-cell reconstitution after alpha-beta-depleted transplantation in children. The J segment lost 0 bases and the V segment lost 4 bases, leaving 3 bases of the junction unmatched. The CDR3 contains 16 residues. CDR1 KGHSH and CDR2 LQKENI come from the germline V gene. Library preparation (for TCRbeta) was performed with unique molecular identifiers. MiXCR was run by TCRdb on the PCR reads, yielding one entry per CDR3 protein. The table has 300,000 to 400,000 distinct CDR3 sequences, roughly 13% seen once; the top ten hold 4.3%. The specimen comprised PBMCs, sampled from the stem cell graft. This chain connects TRBV18 to TRBJ2-6, with TRBD1 identical over 7 bases. The receptor's source is a human donor who donated a stem cell graft to a child with Fanconi anemia. CDR3 region: CASSRDSYSGANVLTF. CDR3 nucleotides: TGTGCCAGCTCACGGGACAGCTACTCTGGGGCCAACGTCCTGACTTTC.